The 30 T cell receptor delta chains presented below share a single source sample, sequenced in a study of γδ T cells in repeated Plasmodium falciparum infection. Vgamma9/Vdelta2+ and Vdelta2-negative gammadelta T cells were flow-sorted from PBMC for bulk sequencing. TCRdb reapplied CATT to the multiplex PCR reads. Of tens of thousands of delta-chain clones listed, 1.9% are singletons. The specimen sequenced was gamma-delta T cells from blood. The receptors shown here come from a pool of human donors (malaria-infected and uninfected, not separated).

In this sample, this clone turned up a few times. A far larger clone is one base from this, pointing to a likely read error. This same CDR3 is encoded by further DNA sequences in the sample. The rearrangement uses TRDV2 and TRDJ1, with 8 nucleotides matching TRDD3. No J segment appears in TCRdb, so it was assigned here by matching the sequence to germline. V lost 3 bases and J lost 0; bases outside the gene matches: 11. CDR3 length: 17 amino acids. The germline V gene has CDR1 GEAIGNYY and CDR2 EKD. CDR3 nucleotide sequence: TGTGCCTGTGACGCGGTGGGGGATGGAGGCTACACCGATAAACTCATCTTT. Amino acid sequence: CACDAVGDGGYTDKLIF.

This clone was counted only a few times. The TCRdb record carries a much larger clone's protein, which differs from this DNA's translation at residue 25; a read error is the likely cause, and the protein listed here is the DNA translation. This rearrangement joins TRDV1 to TRDJ1, with D perhaps matching TRDD3 (5 bases). TCRdb does not report a J gene; here it was assigned by matching the DNA to germline references. Germline CDR1 reads TSWWSYY; CDR2 reads QGS. The V gene lost 0 bases and the J gene lost 10 bases, with 57 bases spanning the gap. The CDR3 sequence is 28 residues long. The DNA of the CDR3 is TGTGCTCTTGGGGAACTCTCTCACGAGGCCCCCGTCCCAGGACGCGTTTACTGGCCTCCCGGTGTATCGATTAGACTCATCTTT. Translating it yields CALGELSHEAPVPGRVYWPPGVSIRLIF.

This clone has ten or more counts. One base separates it from a far larger clone, so it is likely a read error. Different DNA sequences within this sample yield the same CDR3. The V and J genes are TRDV1 and TRDJ1; 9 positions agree with TRDD3. No J gene is reported in TCRdb; it was inferred here by comparing the DNA with germline. The CDR3 totals 28 residues. CDR1 and CDR2 (germline): TSWWSYY, QGS. V shed 3 bases, J shed 0 bases, and the junction held 41 bases outside the gene matches. The DNA for the CDR3 is TGTGCTCTTGGGGACTGGGGGAATAACTTTCCTCTTGAGTGGGGGATAAGACCTGCTGGCCTGTACACCGATAAACTCATCTTT. Its translation is CALGDWGNNFPLEWGIRPAGLYTDKLIF.

The sample holds many counts of this clone. TCRdb attributes to this sequence the protein of a much larger clone, which differs from the DNA translation at residue 17; a read error is likely, and the protein displayed is translated from the DNA. There is no J gene call, but TRDV3 is given as the V gene; TRDD3 reflects the table's D call only, with no check against the DNA. The germline gives CDR1 TVYSNPD, CDR2 GDNSRS (reference sequence). CDR3 length: 18 amino acids. CDR3 in amino acids: CALGLNWGISWRTDKLTF. The CDR3 DNA is TGTGCCTTGGGACTAAACTGGGGGATATCGTGGAGGACCGATAAACTCACCTTT.

This clone has only a few counts. A far larger clone lies a single base away; this is likely a read error. The sample has other DNA sequences that encode this CDR3 too. As DNA, the CDR3 is TGTGCTCTTGGGGAAACTTTCCCTATCTGGGACTGGGGGTCCGACAAACTCATCTTT. Translation gives CALGETFPIWDWGSDKLIF. This rearrangement joins TRDV1 to TRDJ1, with TRDD3 matching 8 bases. TCRdb does not report a J gene; here it was assigned by matching the DNA to germline references. The CDR3 sequence is 19 residues long. Germline values: CDR1 TSWWSYY, CDR2 QGS.

Details on this clone: TCRdb assigns this DNA the protein of a much larger clone, which departs from its translation at residue 16; this likely reflects a read error, and the protein shown comes from translating the DNA. The V call is TRDV1, the J call TRDJ1; 12 bases are a match to TRDD3. The J gene comes from matching the DNA to germline here; TCRdb lacks it. The CDR3 is made up of 22 amino acids. After removal of 1 base from V and 2 bases from J, the junction contained 20 bases not matched to a gene. The germline gives CDR1 TSWWSYY, CDR2 QGS. The CDR3 DNA reads as TGTGCTCTTGGGGAACCCATTCCTACGATATTTCTGGGGGATACGCGGACCGATAAACTCATCTTT. Protein product: CALGEPIPTIFLGDTRTDKLIF.

There are a few counts of this clone. Translating this DNA gives a protein that differs at residue 9 from the TCRdb one, which belongs to a much larger clone; a read error is likely, and the protein shown is this translation. V and J are TRDV3 and TRDJ3; 10 bases match TRDD3. The J gene, missing from TCRdb, was assigned here through DNA to germline matching. The V segment lost 1 base and the J segment 2 bases; nucleotides outside the gene matches: 17. This CDR3 spans 21 amino acids. Germline CDR1 and CDR2: TVYSNPD and GDNSRS (reference sequence). This CDR3 is CAFNPFPIDWGIPWDTRQMFF. CDR3 coding DNA: TGTGCCTTTAACCCCTTCCCGATTGACTGGGGGATTCCCTGGGACACCCGACAGATGTTTTTC. The full variable domain, its missing parts supplied by reference TRDV3 and TRDJ3, is CDKVTQSSPDQTVASGSEVVLLCTYDTVYSNPDLFWYRIRPDYSFQFVFYGDNSRSEGADFTQGRFSVKHILTQKAFHLVISPVRTEDSATYYCAFNPFPIDWGIPWDTRQMFFGTGIKLFVEP.

This clone appeared many times. The TCRdb record carries a much larger clone's protein, which differs from this DNA's translation at residue 5; a read error is the likely cause, and the protein listed here is the DNA translation. The chain employs TRDV1 and TRDJ2, with D possibly TRDD3 on 8 matching bases. No J segment appears in TCRdb, so it was assigned here by matching the sequence to germline. Deletions cut 4 bases from V and 0 bases from J, with 33 bases between. CDR1 and CDR2 from the germline V gene are TSWWSYY and QGS. The CDR3 extends over 23 amino acids. In nucleotides, the CDR3 is TGTGCTCTTGGGGTGATGGCCTTCCTCCATTTCACTGGGGGTCCCGCTTTGACAGCACAACTCTTCTTT. It specifies CALGVMAFLHFTGGPALTAQLFF.

The chain has TRDV2 and TRDJ1; D is possibly TRDD3 (6 bases). Matching the DNA to germline supplied the J gene, which TCRdb does not give. The germline gives CDR1 GEAIGNYY, CDR2 EKD. The CDR3 has 19 amino acids. Trimming left V 4 bases short and J 0 bases short, with 26 bases between. CDR3 coding DNA: TGTGCCTGTGATGGAGTGCCCCTCTGGGGACCCGACTACACCGATAAACTCATCTTT. As protein: CACDGVPLWGPDYTDKLIF.

A word on this clone: A far larger clone is a single base away, which makes a read error likely. Distinct nucleotide sequences in the sample also encode this CDR3. The chain has TRDV1 and TRDJ1; 9 positions match TRDD3. TCRdb lists no J gene, so it was determined here by aligning the DNA to germline. After removal of 4 bases from V and 4 bases from J, the junction contained 28 bases not matched to a gene. This CDR3 has 22 residues. The germline V gene has CDR1 TSWWSYY and CDR2 QGS. CDR3 loop: CALGGPPSVLGDVAGVIDKLIF. In nucleotides, the CDR3 is TGTGCTCTTGGGGGCCCGCCATCTGTACTGGGGGACGTTGCCGGGGTGATCGATAAACTCATCTTT.

This clone was detected ten times or more. The rearrangement uses TRDV1 and TRDJ2; a possible D gene is TRDD2 (5 bases). The J gene was missing in TCRdb and was found by matching the end of the DNA to germline. Trimming removed 0 bases from V and 0 bases from J, with 47 bases in between. CDR1 TSWWSYY and CDR2 QGS come from the germline V gene. The CDR3 sequence is 29 residues long. DNA for the CDR3: TGTGCTCTTGGGGAACTGTTAAGTGCTCCGGGCCATCCTATTCTGATTGGGTATACACCCCCAGCTTTGACAGCACAACTCTTCTTT. Amino acid sequence: CALGELLSAPGHPILIGYTPPALTAQLFF.

This clone was found a few times. The protein TCRdb lists belongs to a much larger clone and differs from this DNA's translation at residue 13, which points to a read error; the protein shown is made from the DNA. This chain joins TRDV1 and TRDJ1, with a weak D call TRDD3 (10 bases). No J gene is reported in TCRdb; it was inferred here by comparing the DNA with germline. Trimming took off 4 bases at V and 0 bases at J, with 30 bases between the two ends. The germline gives CDR1 TSWWSYY, CDR2 QGS. The CDR3 contains 21 residues. CDR3 amino acids: CALGALPTRLGDALYTDKLIF. The CDR3, as DNA: TGTGCTCTTGGGGCCCTTCCTACTAGACTGGGGGATGCCCTGTACACCGATAAACTCATCTTT.

A few counts support this clone. With only one base between it and a far larger clone, this is likely a read error. The DNA is omitted, as the CDR3 cannot be located on it reliably, and the CDR3 follows TCRdb's listing. Different DNA sequences within this sample yield the same CDR3. The V gene is TRDV3, but the J gene lacks a call; the tabulated D call, TRDD3, remains unverified against the DNA. Germline-derived CDR1 and CDR2 are TVYSNPD and GDNSRS (reference sequence). Both ends counted, the CDR3 spans 17 residues. The chain's CDR3 is CALDLRGIPLRTDKLIF.

This clone was observed a few times. TCRdb assigns this DNA the protein of a much larger clone, which departs from its translation at residue 15; this likely reflects a read error, and the protein shown comes from translating the DNA. The chain carries TRDV3 and TRDJ1; 13 bases map to TRDD3. Germline V gene sequence: CDR1 TVYSNPD, CDR2 GDNSRS (reference sequence). This CDR3 has 16 amino acids. The CDR3 DNA follows: TGTGCCTTAGATCCTACGACTGGGGGATACGACGATAAACTCACCTTT. Residues: CALDPTTGGYDDKLTF.

This clone was seen only a few times. This DNA's translation and the protein TCRdb lists, from a much larger clone, do not match at residue 4, likely due to a read error; the protein shown is translated from the DNA. The V and J genes are TRDV2 and TRDJ3; D is unresolved. The J gene, absent from TCRdb, was called here by matching the DNA to germline. CDR3 size: 21 residues. The germline V and J ends were trimmed by 5 bases and 2 bases, with 27 bases remaining between them. The germline V gene has CDR1 GEAIGNYY and CDR2 EKD. Here the CDR3 DNA reads TGTGCCTGTGGCAGTATCCTCGCCCTTGGGCGCGGAACCTGGGACACCCGACAGATGTTTTTC. Amino acids: CACGSILALGRGTWDTRQMFF.

About this clone: TCRdb assigns this DNA the protein of a much larger clone, which departs from its translation at residue 18; this likely reflects a read error, and the protein shown comes from translating the DNA. No J gene call was made, and the V gene is TRDV1; the table's D call of TRDD3 was not tested on the DNA. The CDR3 consists of 20 residues. CDR1 is TSWWSYY, CDR2 QGS, per germline. This CDR3 is CALGELQVRGCPYYTDKRIF. The CDR3, as DNA: TGTGCTCTTGGGGAACTTCAGGTCCGGGGATGCCCCTATTACACCGATAAACGCATCTTT.

A remark on this clone: TCRdb shows a much larger clone's protein in place of this DNA's translation, and the two differ at residue 17, likely through a read error; the protein shown is translated from the DNA. The chain joins TRDV1 to TRDJ1; 9 bases map to TRDD3. Here the J gene came from matching the DNA to germline, since TCRdb omits it. Trimming removed 5 bases from V and 5 bases from J; junction bases left unmatched: 45. Germline values: CDR1 TSWWSYY, CDR2 QGS. The CDR3 has 27 amino acids. CDR3 residues: CALGRRFALIDLQYWGTSFSPLDKLIF. CDR3 bases: TGTGCTCTTGGGCGACGCTTTGCCCTCATAGACTTGCAGTACTGGGGGACATCTTTTAGTCCCCTGGATAAACTCATCTTT.

This clone was detected a few times. TCRdb pairs this DNA with a much larger clone's protein that differs at residue 13, likely a read error; the protein shown was translated from the DNA. J is TRDJ1 and V is TRDV1; weak D call: TRDD3 (10 bases). The CDR3 runs to 29 residues. With 0 bases removed from V and 0 bases from J, the gap between germline ends came to 50 bases. In germline, CDR1 is TSWWSYY, CDR2 QGS. CDR3 bases: TGTGCTCTTGGGGAACTCCACTTCCCCTTCCTACAGCTTTTGAGGGGGATACGCACAGCTACGGGGTACACCGATAAACTCATCTTT. It translates to CALGELHFPFLQLLRGIRTATGYTDKLIF.

This clone was recorded many times. The TCRdb protein comes from a much larger clone and disagrees with this DNA's translation at residue 8, likely due to a read error; the protein given here is derived from the DNA. This chain links TRDV1 with TRDJ1; TRDD3 might be the D (6 bases). CDR1 TSWWSYY and CDR2 QGS come from the germline V gene. CDR3 size: 12 residues. With 5 bases removed from V and 7 bases from J, the gap between germline ends came to 11 bases. This CDR3 is CALGMGAGKLIF. In DNA form, the CDR3 reads TGTGCTCTTGGGATGGGGGCCGGTAAACTCATCTTT.

In its sample, this clone was seen a few times. TCRdb pairs this DNA with a much larger clone's protein that differs at residue 9, likely a read error; the protein shown was translated from the DNA. This chain joins TRDV1 and TRDJ1, with a possible D match to TRDD3 (6 bases). No J gene was available from TCRdb, and it was assigned here by a germline match of the DNA. Per germline, CDR1 TSWWSYY and CDR2 QGS. The length of the CDR3 is 20 residues. V was shortened by 2 bases and J by 1 base, with 26 bases between the two germline ends. This CDR3 is CALGEDRGECPGGCTDKLIF. In nucleotides, the CDR3 is TGTGCTCTTGGGGAAGATCGGGGGGAGTGCCCAGGGGGGTGCACCGATAAACTCATCTTT.

This clone was observed a few times. The protein that TCRdb holds for this DNA derives from a much larger clone and differs from the translated DNA at residue 17, which likely indicates a read error; the protein shown here is translated from the DNA. This chain connects TRDV1 to TRDJ1, with 10 positions matching TRDD3. V shed 2 bases and J 3 bases; nucleotides not matched to a gene: 24. CDR1 and CDR2 from the germline V gene are TSWWSYY and QGS. There are 22 residues in the CDR3. The CDR3 protein is CALGEYHREWGILGSLADKLIF. The DNA for the CDR3 is TGTGCTCTTGGGGAATATCATCGCGAATGGGGGATACTAGGAAGTCTGGCCGATAAACTCATCTTT.

This clone was detected only a few times. The protein recorded in TCRdb matches a much larger clone and deviates from this DNA's translation at residue 3, suggesting a read error; the protein here is obtained by translating the DNA. The chain couples TRDV3 to TRDJ1; the match to TRDD3 covers 13 bases. The CDR3 has 23 residues. Germline V gene lookup returns CDR1 TVYSNPD and CDR2 GDNSRS (reference sequence). The junction had 31 bases not matched to a gene; V was cut back by 5 bases and J by 1 base. CDR3 sequence (DNA): TGTGCCCTCCATTTCCCCCGACTCCAATACTGGGGGATACGGATGGACGCCACCGATAAACTCATCTTT. This codes for CALHFPRLQYWGIRMDATDKLIF.

This clone was observed a handful of times. With a far larger clone one base away, a read error is the likely cause. The identical CDR3 is also encoded by other nucleotide sequences in the sample. This chain joins TRDV1 and TRDJ1, with D perhaps matching TRDD3 (5 bases). TCRdb leaves out the J gene; it was filled in here by matching the DNA to germline. This CDR3 spans 20 amino acids. Germline-derived CDR1 and CDR2 are TSWWSYY and QGS. V was clipped by 1 base and J by 0 bases, with 24 bases between them. The chain's CDR3 is CALGEQVPIPRGLYTDKLIF. DNA of the CDR3: TGTGCTCTTGGGGAACAGGTTCCCATCCCCCGGGGGTTGTACACCGATAAACTCATCTTT.

Concerning this clone: The protein recorded in TCRdb matches a much larger clone and deviates from this DNA's translation at residue 12, suggesting a read error; the protein here is obtained by translating the DNA. The chain is built from TRDV1 and TRDJ1; tentatively, D is TRDD3 (5 bases). TCRdb offers no J gene call, so here the DNA was matched to germline to obtain one. The CDR3 length is 25 residues. Germline CDR1 and CDR2: TSWWSYY and QGS. V was pared by 1 base and J by 0 bases, with 39 bases between. CDR3 sequence: CALGEPYLPFRSGVGTLRYTDKLIF. CDR3 sequence (DNA): TGTGCTCTTGGGGAACCCTATCTCCCCTTTCGATCCGGGGTGGGGACCTTACGGTACACCGATAAACTCATCTTT.

This clone has a count of ten or more. The identical CDR3 is also encoded by other nucleotide sequences in the sample. The V call is TRDV1, the J call TRDJ1; D might be TRDD2 (9 bases). Germline V gene sequence: CDR1 TSWWSYY, CDR2 QGS. Deletions cut 0 bases from V and 0 bases from J, with 44 bases between. The CDR3 length is 27 residues. CDR3 sequence reads: CALGELIPKFLLLPTWVGDRYTDKLIF. Here the CDR3 DNA reads TGTGCTCTTGGGGAACTAATACCCAAATTTTTACTCCTTCCTACTTGGGTGGGGGATCGTTACACCGATAAACTCATCTTT.

This clone is classed as medium-sized. The gene calls are TRDV2 and TRDJ1; 11 bases align to TRDD3. The CDR3 is 23 amino acids. Germline CDR1 and CDR2: GEAIGNYY and EKD. V shed 0 bases, J shed 3 bases, and the junction held 26 bases outside the gene matches. This CDR3 is CACDTVGSGSRILGDKGADKLIF. For the CDR3, the DNA is TGTGCCTGTGACACCGTAGGTAGCGGTAGTCGCATACTGGGGGATAAAGGAGCCGATAAACTCATCTTT.

This clone was counted a few times. The translation of this DNA and the TCRdb protein of a much larger clone differ at residue 13, probably owing to a read error; the protein shown here is translated from the DNA. This chain uses TRDV1 with TRDJ1; 8 nucleotides agree with TRDD3. After removal of 2 bases from V and 1 base from J, the junction contained 21 bases not matched to a gene. The CDR3 extends over 21 amino acids. CDR1 is TSWWSYY and CDR2 is QGS in the germline V gene. This chain's CDR3 is CALGEGTLSVLGGRGTDKLIF. CDR3 sequence (DNA): TGTGCTCTTGGGGAAGGAACTTTATCCGTACTGGGGGGTAGGGGCACCGATAAACTCATCTTT.

This clone was seen a few times. A read error likely explains this, since a far larger clone differs by one base. Other DNA sequences of this sample code for an identical CDR3. The chain joins TRAV38-2/DV8 to TRDJ1; 12 bases agree with TRDD3. Here the J gene was assigned by germline matching of the DNA, as TCRdb has none. The germline CDR1 and CDR2 sequences are TSESDYY and QEAYKQQN. The V and J ends lost 0 bases and 3 bases, in that order; junction bases with no gene match: 33. This CDR3 comprises 26 residues. In nucleotides, the CDR3 is TGTGCTTATAGGAGCGCGTGGGCCCACCCTCTCAAAGACCGGTACTGGGGGATACCAATCTCCGATAAACTCATCTTT. This sequence encodes CAYRSAWAHPLKDRYWGIPISDKLIF.

This clone was counted at least ten times. The chain combines TRAV29/DV5 with TRDJ1, with D possibly TRDD3 on 7 matching bases. V was cut by 0 bases and J by 0 bases, with 30 bases left in between. This CDR3 has 21 amino acids. Per the germline V gene, CDR1 is NSMFDY and CDR2 is ISSIKDK. The CDR3 region is CAASERDPTFDLGAYTDKLIF. As DNA, the CDR3 is TGTGCAGCAAGCGAGAGGGATCCTACGTTTGACCTGGGGGCTTACACCGATAAACTCATCTTT.

Many counts were recorded for this clone. The V call is TRDV1, the J call TRDJ1, with D possibly being TRDD2 or TRDD3 (5 bases each). The CDR3 extends over 24 amino acids. Per the germline V gene, CDR1 is TSWWSYY and CDR2 is QGS. Trimming left V 4 bases short and J 3 bases short, with 42 bases between. CDR3 nucleotide sequence: TGTGCTCTTGGGGGTTTTAACTGCCATATTCCTTCGTGCCAGTACTTGGGGTCGGCCGATAAACTCATCTTT. Encoded protein: CALGGFNCHIPSCQYLGSADKLIF.